Sequencing of this T cell receptor beta chain was carried out in a study of blood T cell repertoires in COVID-19. The wider study: In each case, the material was cDNA or gDNA derived from T cells, B-cell-depleted T cells, or PBMCs.

V was clipped by 2 bases and J by 7 bases, with 11 bases between them. The germline CDR1 and CDR2 sequences are MDHEN and SYDVKM. This CDR3 has 13 amino acids. Participant-reported clinical history was the basis for cohort assignment. Per the study methods: From reference gene primer amplification, estimates of nucleated cell counts were derived. Some clones are missing from TCRdb's copy, which holds only in-frame ones; the method was immunoSEQ multiplex PCR. The DNA was the basis for D and trimming; V, J and clone size are from that table. The sample has some 400,000 clones, just under 90% seen once; the top ten hold less than 2%.

Sequencing was done on a sample of PBMCs or T cells enriched from blood (not recorded which). This TCR was recovered from a woman in her 30s who had recovered from COVID-19. The chain carries TRBV28 and TRBJ1-2; D is undetermined. The CDR3 spells CASSLVPAGGYTF. The CDR3 nucleotides read TGTGCCAGCAGTTTAGTCCCGGCAGGTGGCTACACCTTC.